This entry lists 6 T cell receptor beta chains sequenced from one sample in a study of cytomegalovirus exposure and HLA in healthy donors. The table came from immunoSEQ multiplex PCR; TCRdb's copy has only in-frame clones and leaves some out. Among roughly 80,000 clones listed, around 92% were seen once. Sequencing input: PBMCs. These receptors came from a man aged 18 to 30 in good health and CMV-seronegative.

The chain links TRBV7-8 to TRBJ1-5; TRBD1 aligns across 9 bases. The V and J ends lost 5 bases and 0 bases, in that order; junction bases with no gene match: 17. The CDR3 is made up of 20 amino acids. Germline CDR1 and CDR2: SGHVS and FQNEAQ. This chain's CDR3 is CASSPRATGQGTYSNQPQHF. The CDR3 DNA reads TGTGCCAGCAGCCCACGGGCTACGGGACAGGGTACCTATAGCAATCAGCCCCAGCATTTT. Drawing the rest from reference TRBV7-8 and TRBJ1-5, the complete variable domain is GAGVSQSPRYKVAKRGQDVALRCDPISGHVSLFWYQQALGQGPEFLTYFQNEAQLDKSGLPSDRFFAERPEGSVSTLKIQRTQQEDSAVYLCASSPRATGQGTYSNQPQHFGDGTRLSIL.

The chain carries TRBV11-3 and TRBJ2-1, with TRBD1 identical over 8 bases. Trimming at V came to 3 bases and at J to 6 bases, leaving 7 bases not matched to a gene. Germline-derived CDR1 and CDR2 are SGHNT and YENEEA. The length of the CDR3 is 15 residues. CDR3 sequence (DNA): TGTGCCAGCAGCTTGGACAGGGCCCAGGTCAATGAGCAGTTCTTC. This encodes CASSLDRAQVNEQFF.

V is TRBV19 and J is TRBJ1-1; D is uncertain. V lost 6 bases and J lost 0, with 8 bases in between. CDR3 size: 13 residues. Per germline, CDR1 LNHDA and CDR2 SQIVND (reference sequence). CDR3 nucleotide sequence: TGTGCCAGTAGGTGGCAGGTGAACACTGAAGCTTTCTTT. This gives the protein CASRWQVNTEAFF.

This clone was found once. This chain uses TRBV23-1 with TRBJ1-5; 10 positions match TRBD1. TRBV23-1 is classed as an ORF, of uncertain function. The length of the CDR3 is 15 residues. J was trimmed by 14 bases and V by 4 bases; bases with no gene match: 14. The CDR3 reads CASSPPGQGVPPKHF. The CDR3 bases are TGCGCCAGCAGTCCACCCGGACAGGGGGTTCCGCCGAAGCATTTT.

The chain uses TRBV2 and TRBJ1-1, with a possible D match to TRBD1 (6 bases). Trimming took off 8 bases at V and 7 bases at J, with 14 bases between the two ends. The CDR3 runs 12 residues. Germline values: CDR1 SNHLY, CDR2 FYNNEI. CDR3 nucleotide sequence: TGTGCCAGCTCACAGGGTTCGGTTGAAGCTTTCTTT. Its translation: CASSQGSVEAFF.

This sequence joins TRBV5-6 and TRBJ2-3; D might be TRBD1 (6 bases). The CDR3 contains 15 residues. Trimming pared 4 bases from V and 2 bases from J, leaving 14 bases between. The germline V gene encodes CDR1 SGHDT and CDR2 YYEEEE. This CDR3 reads CASSARTVYTDTQYF. DNA for the CDR3: TGTGCCAGCAGCGCAAGGACAGTCTACACAGATACGCAGTATTTT.